This TCR beta chain was sequenced for a study of technical replicates of blood from four donors. Some clones are missing from TCRdb's copy, which holds only in-frame ones; the method was immunoSEQ multiplex PCR. The data hold about 100,000 clones, with approximately 96% observed a single time. Looked up from germline, CDR1 is SQVTM and CDR2 is ANQGSEA. This CDR3 has 13 amino acids. V lost 5 bases to trimming and J lost 7 bases; unmatched junction nucleotides: 7. Sample: T cells isolated from PBMCs. This TCR came from a human donor in good health. V is TRBV29-1 and J is TRBJ1-4, with 7 positions matching TRBD1. DNA for the CDR3: TGCAGCGTTCAGGACAGGCTGGGTGAAAAACTGTTTTTT. It yields the protein CSVQDRLGEKLFF.